Listed here are 17 T cell receptor beta chains from one sample, sequenced in a study of neurological immune-mediated disorders. TCRdb processed the 5' RACE reads anew with MiXCR; each CDR3 protein has one entry. The repertoire holds approximately 86,000 distinct CDR3 sequences, with around 2.6% as singletons. Sequenced material: PBMCs. These receptors all come from a woman aged 30 to 39 with multiple sclerosis.

The table lists this clonotype with many counts. The chain has TRBV7-2 and TRBJ2-3, with TRBD2 matching 10 bases. From germline, CDR1 is SGHTA and CDR2 FQGNSA. Trimming at V came to 2 bases and at J to 0 bases, leaving 2 bases not matched to a gene. This CDR3 is built from 16 residues. CDR3 nucleotides: TGTGCCAGCAGCTTAACTAGCGGGACTAGCACAGATACGCAGTATTTT. Translating it yields CASSLTSGTSTDTQYF. The whole variable domain, remainder taken from reference TRBV7-2 and TRBJ2-3, is GAGVSQSPSNKVTEKGKDVELRCDPISGHTALYWYRQSLGQGLEFLIYFQGNSAPDKSGLPSDRFSAERTGGSVSTLTIQRTQQEDSAVYLCASSLTSGTSTDTQYFGPGTRLTVL.

This clonotype was seen ten or more times. The chain joins TRBV7-6 to TRBJ2-7; TRBD1 aligns across 9 bases. Per germline, CDR1 SGHVS and CDR2 FNYEAQ. The junction had 13 bases not matched to a gene; V was cut back by 5 bases and J by 5 bases. This CDR3 is 16 amino acids long. DNA for the CDR3: TGTGCCAGCAGCAGGAGACCCGGGACAGGGATAAACGAGCAGTACTTC. Translation: CASSRRPGTGINEQYF.

This clonotype was detected many times. Here the CDR3 DNA reads TGCGCCAGCAGTCCTCTTGGGGCAGGTGGCTACACCTTC. Its protein product is CASSPLGAGGYTF. The rearrangement links TRBV5-1 to TRBJ1-2; D may be TRBD1 (5 bases). This CDR3 is 13 amino acids long. The V gene lost 5 bases and the J gene lost 7 bases, with 15 bases spanning the gap. The V gene's germline CDR1 is SGHRS and CDR2 YFSETQ.

In its sample, this clonotype was seen many times. V and J are TRBV11-2 and TRBJ2-5; 8 bases map to TRBD1. Trimming took 5 bases from V and 5 from J; bases not matched to a gene: 10. Germline CDR1 and CDR2: SGHAT and FQNNGV. This CDR3 is 15 amino acids long. DNA for the CDR3: TGTGCCAGCAGCCCCGACAGGGGCGGATGGGAGACCCAGTACTTC. Its protein is CASSPDRGGWETQYF.

This clonotype was detected ten times or more. The rearrangement links TRBV30 to TRBJ1-6; D uncertain. CDR3 size: 15 residues. V was cut by 3 bases and J by 7 bases, with 16 bases left in between. Germline V lookup: CDR1 GTSNPN, CDR2 SVGIG (reference sequence). CDR3: CAWRPLLGTNSPLHF. CDR3 bases: TGTGCCTGGAGGCCCCTACTCGGAACAAATTCACCCCTCCACTTT.

At least ten counts were recorded for this clonotype. This chain uses TRBV2 with TRBJ2-5, with TRBD1 matching over 8 bases. V lost 3 bases, J lost 4 bases, and 4 bases stayed unmatched. Per germline, CDR1 SNHLY and CDR2 FYNNEI. This CDR3 is built from 14 residues. The CDR3 spells CASSETTGGETQYF. In DNA form, the CDR3 reads TGTGCCAGCAGTGAGACCACAGGGGGAGAGACCCAGTACTTC. The full variable domain, its missing parts supplied by reference TRBV2 and TRBJ2-5, is EPEVTQTPSHQVTQMGQEVILRCVPISNHLYFYWYRQILGQKVEFLVSFYNNEISEKSEIFDDQFSVERPDGSNFTLKIRSTKLEDSAMYFCASSETTGGETQYFGPGTRLLVL.

This clonotype occurred many times. Here the CDR3 DNA reads TGCAGCGTTTCCTTCCGGGCAACTAATGAAAAACTGTTTTTT. Translating gives CSVSFRATNEKLFF. The chain joins TRBV29-1 to TRBJ1-4; D ambiguous. From germline, CDR1 is SQVTM and CDR2 ANQGSEA. The CDR3 runs to 14 residues. V lost 5 bases and J 0 bases, leaving 10 bases between the germline ends.

Many counts were recorded for this clonotype. The CDR3 spells CSATTGAVNQPQHF. CDR3 bases: TGCAGTGCAACCACAGGGGCCGTTAATCAGCCCCAGCATTTT. The rearrangement joins TRBV20-1 to TRBJ1-5, with 7 bases aligning to TRBD1. Germline V lookup: CDR1 DFQATT, CDR2 SNEGSKA (reference sequence). Germline trimming cut 6 bases from V and 4 bases from J; bases unmatched to any gene: 9. The CDR3 is 14 residues long.

This clonotype was counted ten times or more. The J gene is TRBJ1-1, the V gene TRBV15, with a tentative D call TRBD1 (6 bases). V was clipped by 9 bases and J by 4 bases, with 12 bases between them. The CDR3 covers 12 residues. Germline CDR1 reads LNHNV; CDR2 reads YYDKDF (reference sequence). The CDR3 nucleotides read TGTGCCACTAAGGGGGGCGGCACTGAAGCTTTCTTT. Translation gives CATKGGGTEAFF.

This clonotype was counted many times. The V gene is TRBV20-1, the J gene TRBJ2-7; D might be TRBD1 or TRBD2, each matching 5 bases. V lost 4 bases and J lost 2, with 15 bases in between. Germline CDR1 is DFQATT and CDR2 is SNEGSKA (reference sequence). The CDR3 covers 14 residues. CDR3 DNA sequence: TGCAGTGCTAACCCCGGGCAGGGACCCTACGAGCAGTACTTC. Protein product: CSANPGQGPYEQYF.

This clonotype was counted at least ten times. The genes are TRBV7-3 and TRBJ1-1; D is unclear. Germline loops: CDR1 SGHTA, CDR2 FQGTGA. Trimming removed 0 bases at V and 3 bases at J, with 5 bases between. The CDR3 extends over 13 amino acids. This chain's CDR3 is CASSLTKYTEAFF. CDR3 sequence (DNA): TGTGCCAGCAGCTTAACCAAGTACACTGAAGCTTTCTTT.

This clonotype was seen ten or more times. CDR3 sequence (DNA): TGCGCCAGCAGCCTATTGAGGACTAGCGGGATGTACAATGAGCAGTTCTTC. This codes for CASSLLRTSGMYNEQFF. The rearrangement joins TRBV4-3 to TRBJ2-1; TRBD2 aligns across 12 bases. Germline values: CDR1 LGHNA, CDR2 YSLEER. V was clipped by 4 bases and J by 4 bases; unmatched bases: 8. This CDR3 contains 17 residues.

This clonotype was observed at least ten times. The chain employs TRBV10-3 and TRBJ1-1; D unclear. The germline V and J ends were trimmed by 0 bases and 11 bases, with 13 bases remaining between them. The CDR3 contains 13 residues. Looked up from germline, CDR1 is ENHRY and CDR2 is SYGVKD. The DNA of the CDR3 is TGTGCCATCAGTGAGTCGACCACGCCGGGGGCTTTCTTT. It codes for CAISESTTPGAFF.

This clonotype has at least ten counts. As DNA, the CDR3 is TGTGCCAGCAGCTCCCGGAGGCCCCGAGGGTATGGCTACACCTTC. It translates to CASSSRRPRGYGYTF. J is TRBJ1-2 and V is TRBV5-6; the D is unclear. The CDR3 sequence is 15 residues long. The ends were cut back, 3 bases at V and 5 bases at J, with 17 bases in the middle. Per germline, CDR1 SGHDT and CDR2 YYEEEE.

V usage is TRBV6-5 and J usage is TRBJ2-7; TRBD1 agrees at 7 bases. Germline-derived CDR1 and CDR2 are MNHEY and SVGAGI. Losses at the gene ends were 5 bases for V and 5 bases for J; bases not matched to a gene: 9. The CDR3 totals 14 residues. The CDR3 loop reads CASSPGGVFHEQYF. In DNA, the CDR3 is TGTGCCAGCAGTCCAGGGGGAGTCTTCCACGAGCAGTACTTC.

This clonotype came up many times. The rearrangement uses TRBV20-1 and TRBJ2-1; 8 nucleotides line up with TRBD2. The CDR3 length is 15 residues. J gave up 7 bases and V 3 bases, and 11 bases lay outside the gene matches. Germline V lookup: CDR1 DFQATT, CDR2 SNEGSKA (reference sequence). CDR3 sequence: CSARIAAGGTNEQFF. The CDR3 DNA follows: TGCAGTGCTAGGATTGCGGCGGGAGGAACAAATGAGCAGTTCTTC.

At least ten counts were recorded for this clonotype. The chain uses TRBV19 and TRBJ1-5; 9 nucleotides match TRBD1. V lost 6 bases to trimming and J lost 7 bases; unmatched junction nucleotides: 4. There are 13 residues in the CDR3. Germline V gene sequence: CDR1 LNHDA, CDR2 SQIVND (reference sequence). CDR3 DNA sequence: TGTGCCAGTAGCACACAGGGGGCCCAGCCCCAGCATTTT. It yields the protein CASSTQGAQPQHF.